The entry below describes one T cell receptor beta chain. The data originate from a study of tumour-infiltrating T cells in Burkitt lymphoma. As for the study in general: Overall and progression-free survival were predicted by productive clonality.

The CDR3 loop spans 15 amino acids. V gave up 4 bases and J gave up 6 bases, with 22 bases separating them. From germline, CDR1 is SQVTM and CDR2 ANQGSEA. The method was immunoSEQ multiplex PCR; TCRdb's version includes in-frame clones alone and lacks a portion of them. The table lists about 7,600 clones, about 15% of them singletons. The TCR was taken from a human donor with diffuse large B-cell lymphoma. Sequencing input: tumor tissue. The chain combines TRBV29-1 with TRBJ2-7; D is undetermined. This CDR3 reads CSVVLGTTTVGEQYF. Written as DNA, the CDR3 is TGCAGCGTTGTTCTCGGAACCACCACTGTTGGCGAGCAGTACTTC.